This TCR beta chain is drawn from a study of T-cell reconstitution after alpha-beta-depleted transplantation in children. Preparing the TCRbeta library involved the use of unique molecular identifiers. TCRdb passed the PCR reads through MiXCR, listing each CDR3 protein once. The table has more than 400,000 distinct CDR3 sequences, over 10% seen once. The TCR comes from a female patient younger than 10 who had a stem cell transplant for aplastic anemia, so the T cells may come from the graft donor. The sequenced sample was PBMCs, mostly from graft donor cells, obtained 180 days after TCRalphabeta/CD19-depleted stem cell transplant.

The CDR3, as DNA: TGTGCCAGCTCACCACCCCGGACAGGCAACCAAGAGACCCAGTACTTC. This codes for CASSPPRTGNQETQYF. J is TRBJ2-5 and V is TRBV18; 7 bases align to TRBD1. Germline loops: CDR1 KGHSH, CDR2 LQKENI. The trim removed 0 bases at V and 0 bases at J, leaving 4 bases unmatched. The CDR3 loop spans 16 amino acids.